This T cell receptor beta chain was recovered during a study of blood T cell repertoires in COVID-19. Study details: PBMCs, B-cell-depleted T cells, or T cells provided the cDNA or gDNA that made up the material.

CDR3 length: 16 amino acids. Germline loops: CDR1 LGHDT, CDR2 YNNKEL (reference sequence). The V end was cut by 3 bases, the J end by 8 bases, with 20 bases between. TCRdb's table, derived via immunoSEQ multiplex PCR, lists solely in-frame clones and lacks some. The data contain hundreds of thousands of clones, about 88% of them singletons. The clonotype originates from a woman aged 70-85 years with COVID-19, enrolled during active disease. The sequencing input was peripheral blood. The chain links TRBV3-1 (or the pseudogene TRBV3-2) to TRBJ2-1, with a possible D match to TRBD2 (5 bases). This CDR3 is CASSHIWTLERDEQFF. DNA of the CDR3: TGTGCCAGCAGCCATATTTGGACTCTCGAGCGAGATGAGCAGTTCTTC.